This T cell receptor (beta chain) was identified in a study of cytomegalovirus exposure and HLA in healthy donors. Study-wide findings and caveats: Altogether, some 160 TCR beta chains were recorded as cytomegalovirus-associated. Testing in vitro showed a few CMV-associated chains specific for CMV antigens. A classifier reportedly called cytomegalovirus status with high sensitivity and specificity.

Sequencing was performed with immunoSEQ multiplex PCR; in TCRdb, only in-frame clones are kept and a portion is missing. The sample holds roughly 180,000 clones, around 86% seen once. Donors came from a validation cohort of about 110 subjects, distinct from the first 666-subject cohort. Germline V gene sequence: CDR1 MNHNY, CDR2 SVGAGI (reference sequence). With 5 bases removed from V and 2 bases from J, the gap between germline ends came to 4 bases. The CDR3 spans 11 residues. Comments on this clone: Its matching antigen is unknown.

The chain employs TRBV6-6 and TRBJ2-7; D remains ambiguous. Specimen: PBMCs. This sequence was found in a man younger than 40 in good health and CMV-seropositive. The CDR3: CASSATYEQYF. The CDR3 nucleotides read TGTGCCAGCAGTGCGACCTACGAGCAGTACTTC.